Listed here are 3 T cell receptor beta chains from one sample, sequenced in a study of blood T cell repertoires in COVID-19. Clones were sequenced by immunoSEQ multiplex PCR, and TCRdb holds only the in-frame ones, with some missing. The sample has around 280,000 clones, 88% seen once. Sequenced material: peripheral blood. These receptor sequences come from a woman aged 30 to 39 with COVID-19, enrolled during active disease.

The chain is built from TRBV11-2 and TRBJ2-5, with a possible D match to TRBD1 (6 bases). The length of the CDR3 is 14 residues. Germline CDR1 is SGHAT and CDR2 is FQNNGV. The V gene lost 5 bases and the J gene lost 5 bases, with 15 bases spanning the gap. The CDR3 DNA sequence: TGTGCCAGCAGCCGATCACAGGGTTTGGAGACCCAGTACTTC. Its protein product is CASSRSQGLETQYF.

This clone was detected only once. The chain joins TRBV24-1 to TRBJ2-3; 8 bases match TRBD1. The CDR3 is made up of 13 amino acids. Germline lookup yields CDR1 KGHDR and CDR2 SFDVKD. Losses at the gene ends were 10 bases for V and 0 bases for J; bases not matched to a gene: 2. CDR3 loop: CATGTGSTDTQYF. For the CDR3, the DNA is TGTGCCACTGGGACAGGAAGCACAGATACGCAGTATTTT.

The count of this clone is one. The chain links TRBV5-4 to TRBJ1-1; possibly TRBD1 for D (5 bases). The CDR3 is 12 amino acids. Germline V gene data show CDR1 as SGHNT and CDR2 as YYREEE (reference sequence). The V end lost 3 bases, the J end lost 9 bases, and 12 bases lay between the germline ends. The CDR3 DNA follows: TGTGCCAGCAGCTCTGGGGCGGTCCAAGCTTTCTTT. This encodes CASSSGAVQAFF. Supplemented by reference TRBV5-4 and TRBJ1-1, the full variable domain reads ETGVTQSPTHLIKTRGQQVTLRCSSQSGHNTVSWYQQALGQGPQFIFQYYREEENGRGNFPPRFSGLQFPNYSSELNVNALELDDSALYLCASSSGAVQAFFGQGTRLTVV.